The 21 T cell receptor beta chains below all came from one sample that was sequenced in a study of cytomegalovirus exposure and HLA in healthy donors. Primers: 60 Vbeta forward and 13 Jbeta reverse. Profiled with immunoSEQ multiplex PCR; TCRdb holds only in-frame clones, not every one. The table includes under 200,000 clones, roughly 75% detected once. The sequencing input was PBMCs. These receptor sequences come from a female donor in good health and CMV-seronegative.

V is TRBV6-5 and J is TRBJ1-4; a possible D gene is TRBD1 (6 bases). Germline values: CDR1 MNHEY, CDR2 SVGAGI. With 4 bases removed from V and 8 bases from J, the gap between germline ends came to 17 bases. This CDR3 contains 15 residues. CDR3 DNA: TGTGCCAGCAGTTCCGGTGTGGGGGCGGACGAAAAACTGTTTTTT. Translated, it gives CASSSGVGADEKLFF.

The chain recombines TRBV28 with TRBJ2-2; 9 nucleotides agree with TRBD1. CDR3 size: 16 residues. The germline V gene encodes CDR1 MDHEN and CDR2 SYDVKM. Unmatched junction bases numbered 7, after V lost 3 bases and J lost 5 bases. The CDR3 nucleotides are TGTGCCAGCAGTTTGGTGACAGGGGGGGGGACCGGGGAGCTGTTTTTT. It yields the protein CASSLVTGGGTGELFF.

The rearrangement joins TRBV5-1 to TRBJ1-1, with 11 positions matching TRBD1. There are 16 residues in the CDR3. Per germline, CDR1 SGHRS and CDR2 YFSETQ. Trimming took 6 bases from V and 0 from J; bases not matched to a gene: 7. The CDR3 sequence: CASTLRTGGMNTEAFF. The DNA of the CDR3 is TGCGCCAGCACCCTCCGGACAGGGGGCATGAACACTGAAGCTTTCTTT.

The CDR3 region is CASSGDRAEQYF. The CDR3, as DNA: TGTGCCAGCAGCGGAGACAGGGCCGAGCAGTACTTC. The J gene is TRBJ2-7, the V gene TRBV9, with TRBD1 matching 7 bases. This CDR3 region has 12 residues. V shed 3 bases, J shed 6 bases, and the junction held 3 bases outside the gene matches. Germline CDR1 is SGDLS and CDR2 is YYNGEE.

In this sample, this clone turned up once. This chain connects TRBV4-2 to TRBJ2-5; TRBD2 agrees at 8 bases. The germline V gene encodes CDR1 LGHNA and CDR2 YNFKEQ. The CDR3 length is 15 residues. With 0 bases clipped from V and 4 bases from J, the junction kept 4 bases outside the gene matches. As DNA, the CDR3 is TGTGCCAGCAGCCAAGATGGTCTAGCGGGAGAGACCCAGTACTTC. It translates to CASSQDGLAGETQYF.

The chain combines TRBV15 with TRBJ1-4, with 9 bases lining up with TRBD1. This CDR3 is built from 16 residues. The germline gives CDR1 LNHNV, CDR2 YYDKDF (reference sequence). V shed 1 base and J 2 bases; nucleotides not matched to a gene: 2. The CDR3 spells CATSRGDRGTNEKLFF. The CDR3 nucleotides are TGTGCCACCAGCAGAGGTGACAGGGGGACTAATGAAAAACTGTTTTTT. The variable domain in full, completed from reference TRBV15 and TRBJ1-4, reads DAMVIQNPRYQVTQFGKPVTLSCSQTLNHNVMYWYQQKSSQAPKLLFHYYDKDFNNEADTPDNFQSRRPNTSFCFLDIRSPGLGDTAMYLCATSRGDRGTNEKLFFGSGTQLSVL.

This rearrangement joins TRBV27 to TRBJ2-7; TRBD1 is a possible D gene (6 bases). V lost 5 bases and J lost 0, with 17 bases in between. Germline CDR1 and CDR2: MNHEY and SMNVEV (reference sequence). The CDR3 covers 16 residues. The CDR3 coding sequence is TGTGCCAGCAGTCCCTTAGGGGGTTCCAGCTCCTACGAGCAGTACTTC. Translation gives CASSPLGGSSSYEQYF.

The chain joins TRBV29-1 to TRBJ1-1, with D perhaps TRBD1 (5 bases). V was clipped by 6 bases and J by 3 bases, with 11 bases between them. The CDR3 is 12 residues long. Germline values: CDR1 SQVTM, CDR2 ANQGSEA. The CDR3 is CSVLDSYTEAFF. The CDR3 DNA follows: TGCAGCGTGCTCGACAGCTACACTGAAGCTTTCTTT.

V usage is TRBV5-1 and J usage is TRBJ2-7, with D possibly TRBD2 on 6 matching bases. CDR1 and CDR2 from the germline V gene are SGHRS and YFSETQ. V lost 4 bases, J lost 2 bases, and 19 bases lay in between. The CDR3 length is 16 residues. This chain's CDR3 is CASSPCDWRGAYEQYF. The CDR3 DNA sequence: TGCGCCAGCAGCCCGTGTGACTGGCGGGGCGCCTACGAGCAGTACTTC.

The table lists this clone with a count of one. The rearrangement joins TRBV27 to TRBJ1-6, with 10 bases that match TRBD1. The germline V gene encodes CDR1 MNHEY and CDR2 SMNVEV (reference sequence). J lost 14 bases, V lost 6 bases, and 10 bases had no gene match. The CDR3 length is 14 residues. The CDR3 region is CASSTDRGQVALHF. CDR3 DNA sequence: TGTGCCAGCAGCACCGACAGGGGGCAGGTGGCCCTCCACTTT.

The CDR3 reads CASSLDSYGSPQYF. The CDR3 region has the DNA TGCGCCAGCAGCCTGGACAGTTACGGGTCGCCGCAGTACTTC. The genes are TRBV4-1 and TRBJ2-7, with a possible D match to TRBD1 (6 bases). The CDR3 loop spans 14 amino acids. Germline CDR1 reads MGHRA; CDR2 reads YSYEKL. V was clipped by 4 bases and J by 9 bases, with 19 bases between them.

The V and J genes are TRBV27 and TRBJ1-1, with D unresolved. From germline, CDR1 is MNHEY and CDR2 SMNVEV (reference sequence). V lost 5 bases, J lost 4 bases, and 14 bases lay in between. The CDR3 consists of 14 residues. CDR3 in amino acids: CASSPRGSGTEAFF. Written as DNA, the CDR3 is TGTGCCAGCAGTCCCCGGGGTAGCGGCACTGAAGCTTTCTTT.

This chain connects TRBV7-6 to TRBJ2-1; TRBD2 agrees at 8 bases. The germline V gene has CDR1 SGHVS and CDR2 FNYEAQ. V lost 1 base, J lost 1 base, and 6 bases stayed unmatched. There are 17 residues in the CDR3. The CDR3 coding sequence is TGTGCCAGCAGCTTAGTTTACGGGGGGGGGTCCTACAATGAGCAGTTCTTC. It codes for CASSLVYGGGSYNEQFF.

The rearrangement links TRBV23-1 to TRBJ2-7; 12 nucleotides line up with TRBD1. TRBV23-1 is filed as an ORF, its function uncertain. V dropped 1 base and J dropped 5; count of bases not matched to a gene: 3. The CDR3 loop spans 15 amino acids. The CDR3 bases are TGCGCCAGCAGTCAATACCGGGACAGGGGGCACGAGCAGTACTTC. Protein product: CASSQYRDRGHEQYF.

The chain is built from TRBV4-3 and TRBJ2-3; no definite D call. Germline V CDR1 and CDR2: LGHNA, YSLEER. The CDR3 runs 13 residues. With 0 bases removed from V and 9 bases from J, the gap between germline ends came to 10 bases. CDR3 nucleotides: TGCGCCAGCAGCCAAGATTTGGAGAGAACGCAGTATTTT. Translating gives CASSQDLERTQYF.

The rearrangement joins TRBV15 to TRBJ2-7; D might be TRBD1 (6 bases). The V end lost 2 bases, the J end lost 5 bases, and 16 bases lay between the germline ends. The germline V gene has CDR1 LNHNV and CDR2 YYDKDF (reference sequence). The length of the CDR3 is 15 residues. CDR3 in amino acids: CATSRSQGGVHEQYF. In nucleotides, the CDR3 is TGTGCCACCAGCAGATCACAGGGTGGGGTCCACGAGCAGTACTTC.

This clone appeared a few times. CDR3 in DNA: TGTGCCAGCAGCTTCTACAGGGACGCCGGGGAGCTGTTTTTT. It codes for CASSFYRDAGELFF. This sequence joins TRBV7-9 and TRBJ2-2, with D possibly TRBD1 on 6 matching bases. CDR3 size: 14 residues. Germline assignment: CDR1 SEHNR and CDR2 FQNEAQ (reference sequence). V was clipped by 3 bases and J by 6 bases, with 11 bases between them. The variable domain in full, with the rest retrieved from reference TRBV7-9 and TRBJ2-2, is DTGVSQNPRHKITKRGQNVTFRCDPISEHNRLYWYRQTLGQGPEFLTYFQNEAQLEKSRLLSDRFSAERPKGSFSTLEIQRTEQGDSAMYLCASSFYRDAGELFFGEGSRLTVL.

V usage is TRBV5-1 and J usage is TRBJ2-2, with TRBD2 matching 9 bases. V dropped 4 bases and J dropped 7; count of bases not matched to a gene: 8. Germline lookup yields CDR1 SGHRS and CDR2 YFSETQ. This CDR3 has 15 amino acids. DNA for the CDR3: TGCGCCAGCAGCCAGACGACTAGCGGCCACGGGGAGCTGTTTTTT. It codes for CASSQTTSGHGELFF.

The chain combines TRBV7-2 with TRBJ2-7; tentative D call: TRBD1 (6 bases). Germline CDR1 SGHTA, CDR2 FQGNSA. V was trimmed by 4 bases and J by 2 bases, leaving 15 bases between them. The CDR3 runs to 15 residues. The CDR3 DNA reads TGTGCCAGCAGCTACCGGGACACAAGACCCTACGAGCAGTACTTC. This sequence encodes CASSYRDTRPYEQYF. Supplemented by reference TRBV7-2 and TRBJ2-7, the full variable domain reads GAGVSQSPSNKVTEKGKDVELRCDPISGHTALYWYRQSLGQGLEFLIYFQGNSAPDKSGLPSDRFSAERTGGSVSTLTIQRTQQEDSAVYLCASSYRDTRPYEQYFGPGTRLTVT.

V gene TRBV7-6 combines with J gene TRBJ2-7; TRBD1 agrees at 8 bases. CDR3 length equals 15 residues. CDR1 and CDR2 (germline): SGHVS, FNYEAQ. The trim removed 5 bases at V and 0 bases at J, leaving 6 bases unmatched. This CDR3 is CASSIDRGHSYEQYF. CDR3 nucleotide sequence: TGTGCCAGCAGCATCGACAGGGGCCACTCCTACGAGCAGTACTTC.

The chain combines TRBV10-1 with TRBJ1-6, with unresolved D. This CDR3 contains 13 residues. The germline gives CDR1 WNHNN, CDR2 SYGVQD (reference sequence). V was clipped by 5 bases and J by 14 bases, with 16 bases between them. CDR3 region: CASSPDSATALHF. In DNA form, the CDR3 reads TGCGCCAGCAGTCCGGACTCGGCGACGGCCCTCCACTTT.